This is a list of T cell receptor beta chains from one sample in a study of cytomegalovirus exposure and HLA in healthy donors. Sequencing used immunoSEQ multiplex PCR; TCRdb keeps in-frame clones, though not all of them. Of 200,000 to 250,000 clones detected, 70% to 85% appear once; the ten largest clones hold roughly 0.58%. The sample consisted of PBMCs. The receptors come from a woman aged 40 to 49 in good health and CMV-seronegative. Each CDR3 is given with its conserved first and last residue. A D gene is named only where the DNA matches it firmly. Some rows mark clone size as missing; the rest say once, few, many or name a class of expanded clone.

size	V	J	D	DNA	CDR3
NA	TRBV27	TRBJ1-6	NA	TGTGCCAGCAGCCTGAGGAGGCTCTTGGGGCCCCTCCACTTT	CASSLRRLLGPLHF
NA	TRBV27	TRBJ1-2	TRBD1	TGTGCCAGCAGCTTAACCTCACAGGGGCACGGTGGCTACACCTTC	CASSLTSQGHGGYTF
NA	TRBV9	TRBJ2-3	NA	TGTGCCAGCAGTCTTAAGCGACAGGCTGGCACAGATACGCAGTATTTT	CASSLKRQAGTDTQYF
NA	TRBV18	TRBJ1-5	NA	TGTGCCAGCTCACCAACAGGGTTCGATCAGCCCCAGCATTTT	CASSPTGFDQPQHF
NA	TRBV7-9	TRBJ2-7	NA	TGTGCCAGCAGCATTAGCGGATACGAGCAGTACTTC	CASSISGYEQYF
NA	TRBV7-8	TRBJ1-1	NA	TGTGCCAGCAGCTCACGGGACACGGGTGTTAACACTGAAGCTTTCTTT	CASSSRDTGVNTEAFF
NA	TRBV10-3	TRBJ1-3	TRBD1	TGTGCCATCAGTGAATGGGACAGGCGAAACACCATATATTTT	CAISEWDRRNTIYF
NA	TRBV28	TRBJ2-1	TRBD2	TGTGCCAGCAGTCCTAGCGGGGGAGCTTTCTTC	CASSPSGGAFF
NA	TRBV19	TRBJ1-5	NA	TGTGCCAGTAACAACTACCCTAGCCAGCCCCAGCATTTT	CASNNYPSQPQHF
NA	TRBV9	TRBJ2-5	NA	TGTGCCAGCAGCGTAGCTCCCCTCGAGACCCAGTACTTC	CASSVAPLETQYF
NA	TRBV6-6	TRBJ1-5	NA	TGTGCCAGCAGGAGGTCAGTCGGCCAGCCCCAGCATTTT	CASRRSVGQPQHF
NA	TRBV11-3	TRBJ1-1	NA	TGTGCCAGCAGCTTCGCCACGACAGATGGTTACACTGAAGCTTTCTTT	CASSFATTDGYTEAFF
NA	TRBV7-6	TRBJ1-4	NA	TGTGCCAGCAGCTTAGTGGGCGATGAAAAACTGTTTTTT	CASSLVGDEKLFF
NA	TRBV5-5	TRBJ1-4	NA	TGTGCCAGCAGCTTCCCGTCGGGTCGAGAAAAACTGTTTTTT	CASSFPSGREKLFF
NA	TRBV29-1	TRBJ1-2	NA	TGCAGTATTCCCCTTCGAGGACAGCCTAACTATGGCTACACCTTC	CSIPLRGQPNYGYTF
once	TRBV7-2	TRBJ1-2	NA	TGTGCCAGCAGCCCCCGGACAACGAACTATGGCTACACCTTC	CASSPRTTNYGYTF
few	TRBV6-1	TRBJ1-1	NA	TGTGCCAGCAGAGACCGAGAGGGGAACACTGAAGCTTTCTTT	CASRDREGNTEAFF
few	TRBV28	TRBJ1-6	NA	TGTGCCAGCAGTTTAACGTTCCGGCTCAGCGGCAATTCACCCCTCCACTTT	CASSLTFRLSGNSPLHF
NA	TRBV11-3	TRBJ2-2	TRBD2	TGTGCCAGCAGCTCCTTGAGGGGTCCGGGAGGGGACACCGGGGAGCTGTTTTTT	CASSSLRGPGGDTGELFF
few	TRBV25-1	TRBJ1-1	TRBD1	TGTGCCAGCAGTGCCCGGGACAGGGGAACTGAAGCTTTCTTT	CASSARDRGTEAFF
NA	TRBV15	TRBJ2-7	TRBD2	TGTGCCACCAGCAGAGATCCGGGGGGGACCTACGAGCAGTACTTC	CATSRDPGGTYEQYF
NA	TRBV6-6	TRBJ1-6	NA	TGTGCCAGCAGTTACTCCCGGTCCCTCCCGAATTCACCCCTCCACTTT	CASSYSRSLPNSPLHF
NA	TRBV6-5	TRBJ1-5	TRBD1	TGTGCCAGCAGCACAGGGGGCTCTCAGCCCCAGCATTTT	CASSTGGSQPQHF
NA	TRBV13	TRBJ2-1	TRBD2	TGTGCCAGCAGCTTAGGCGGGCTTCGGGGGGGCAATGAGCAGTTCTTC	CASSLGGLRGGNEQFF
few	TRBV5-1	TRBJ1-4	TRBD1	TGCGCCAGCAGCCGGGGACAGGGAGATGAAAAACTGTTTTTT	CASSRGQGDEKLFF
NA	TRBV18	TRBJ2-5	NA	TGTGCCAGCTCACCCGGGACTGCGGAGACCCAGTACTTC	CASSPGTAETQYF
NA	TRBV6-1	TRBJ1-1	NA	TGTGCCAGCAGCAGACAGCCGAACACTGAAGCTTTCTTT	CASSRQPNTEAFF
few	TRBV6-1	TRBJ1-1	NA	TGTGCCAGCAGAAGCAGGTGGAACACTGAAGCTTTCTTT	CASRSRWNTEAFF
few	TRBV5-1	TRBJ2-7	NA	TGCGCCAGCAGCTTGGCCCAGGGTTACGAGCAGTACTTC	CASSLAQGYEQYF
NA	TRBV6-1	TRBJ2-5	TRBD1	TGTGCCAGCAGTGAAGACAGGGGATCCGAGACCCAGTACTTC	CASSEDRGSETQYF
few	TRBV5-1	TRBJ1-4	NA	TGCGCCAGCAGCTTGGATGGGCGGGACGGGAATGAAAAACTGTTTTTT	CASSLDGRDGNEKLFF
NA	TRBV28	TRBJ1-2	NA	TGTGCCAGCAGTTTATGGGGGCACTATGGCTACACCTTC	CASSLWGHYGYTF
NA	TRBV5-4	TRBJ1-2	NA	TGTGCCAGCAGCTTCGAGGGGGGGGATAAGAGCTACACCTTC	CASSFEGGDKSYTF
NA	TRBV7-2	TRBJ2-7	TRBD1	TGTGCCAGCAGCTTTGCGGGACAGGGTTTTTCCTACGAGCAGTACTTC	CASSFAGQGFSYEQYF
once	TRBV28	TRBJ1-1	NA	TGTGCCAGCAGTTTCATCCTAAGACAGCCTCGTTATGAAGCTTTCTTT	CASSFILRQPRYEAFF
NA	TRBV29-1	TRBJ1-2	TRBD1	TGCAGCGCTCTGACAGGGGAGTTATTAGGCTACACCTTC	CSALTGELLGYTF
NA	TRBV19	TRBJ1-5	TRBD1	TGTGCCAGTAGTATTCAAGGACAGGGGAATCAGCCCCAGCATTTT	CASSIQGQGNQPQHF
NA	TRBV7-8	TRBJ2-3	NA	TGTGCCAGCAGCTCGGGACTCCTTTCTGGTACGCAGTATTTT	CASSSGLLSGTQYF
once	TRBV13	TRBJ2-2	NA	TGTGCCAGCAGCTTCCGTGGGGGGGCGAGGACCGGGGAGCTGTTTTTT	CASSFRGGARTGELFF
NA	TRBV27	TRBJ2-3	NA	TGTGCCAGCAGTTTGGGTGACACATCAGATACGCAGTATTTT	CASSLGDTSDTQYF
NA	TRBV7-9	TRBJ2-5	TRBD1	TGTGCCAGCAGCTATACGGCACAGGGGGCTTGGGAGACCCAGTACTTC	CASSYTAQGAWETQYF
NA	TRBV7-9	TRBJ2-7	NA	TGTGCCAGCAGCTTACTGACTAGTTCCTACGAGCAGTACTTC	CASSLLTSSYEQYF
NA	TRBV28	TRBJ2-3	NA	TGTGCCAGCAGTTCCCCCGGGTCGCCGGTCCGAGATACGCAGTATTTT	CASSSPGSPVRDTQYF
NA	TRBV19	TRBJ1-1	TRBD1	TGTGCCAGTAGTAAGAGGGACAGTTACACTGAAGCTTTCTTT	CASSKRDSYTEAFF
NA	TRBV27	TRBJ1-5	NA	TGTGCCAGCACTCCCCTTGGGCCCCAGCCCCAGCATTTT	CASTPLGPQPQHF
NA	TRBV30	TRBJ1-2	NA	TGTGCCTGGAGTAAGACAGAATATGGCTACACCTTC	CAWSKTEYGYTF
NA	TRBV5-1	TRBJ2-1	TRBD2	TGCGCCAGCAGCATCACGGGGGGGGCGGCTGATGAGCAGTTCTTC	CASSITGGAADEQFF
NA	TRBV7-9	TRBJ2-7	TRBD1	TGTGCCAGCAGCCGGGGACAGGGCGCGGGGGAGCAGTACTTC	CASSRGQGAGEQYF